The sequence of this T cell receptor (beta chain) was determined in a study of vaccination and CD4 T cells after COVID-19. The wider study: Drawing of post-COVID samples took place a median around 100 days after diagnosis (range 35 to 161). Samples after vaccination came a median approximately 66 days past dose two, ranging 14 to 241.

Treatment here: roughly 10-day PBMC culture with coronavirus spike peptide pools or control peptides (ViraFEST assay). Sequencing of DNA taken from cultured CD4+ T cells relied on the Oncomine TCR Beta short-read assay. Genomic DNA was isolated from cultured CD4+ T cells. TCRdb reprocessed the PCR reads with MiXCR, giving one entry per CDR3 protein. The repertoire holds 12,000 or so distinct CDR3 sequences, with around 21% as singletons. This clonotype was recorded a few times. Its target is not known. Germline CDR1 DFQATT, CDR2 SNEGSKA (reference sequence). The trim removed 5 bases at V and 5 bases at J, leaving 15 bases unmatched. The CDR3 has 16 residues.

This clonotype originated in a human donor who received a COVID-19 vaccine. This chain links TRBV20-1 with TRBJ2-5; 9 bases agree with TRBD2. The material sequenced was CD4+ T cells from blood, cultured in vitro, taken before SARS-CoV-2 vaccination. CDR3 DNA sequence: TGCAGTGCTGGCCTCAGGGGCGGGGGGGCCGATGAGACCCAGTACTTC. This sequence encodes CSAGLRGGGADETQYF.